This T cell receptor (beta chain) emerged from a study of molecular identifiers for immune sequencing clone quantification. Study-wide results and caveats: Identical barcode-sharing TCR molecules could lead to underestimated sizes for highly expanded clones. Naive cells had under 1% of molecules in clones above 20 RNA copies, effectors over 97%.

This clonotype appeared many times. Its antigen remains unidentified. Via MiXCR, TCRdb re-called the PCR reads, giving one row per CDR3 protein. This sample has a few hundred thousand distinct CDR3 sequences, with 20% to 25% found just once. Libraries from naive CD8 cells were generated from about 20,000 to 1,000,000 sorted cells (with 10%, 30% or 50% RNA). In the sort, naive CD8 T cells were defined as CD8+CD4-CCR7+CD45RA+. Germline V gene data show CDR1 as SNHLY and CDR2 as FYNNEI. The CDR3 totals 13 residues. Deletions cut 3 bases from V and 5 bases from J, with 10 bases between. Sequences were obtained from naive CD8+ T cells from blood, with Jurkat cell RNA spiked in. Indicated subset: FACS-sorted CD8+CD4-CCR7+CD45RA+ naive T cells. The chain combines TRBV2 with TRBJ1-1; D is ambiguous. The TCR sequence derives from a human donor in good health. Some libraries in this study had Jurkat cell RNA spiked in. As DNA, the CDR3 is TGTGCCAGCAGTGAGGGGTCGGGGACTGAAGCTTTCTTT. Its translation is CASSEGSGTEAFF. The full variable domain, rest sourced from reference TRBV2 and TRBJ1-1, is EPEVTQTPSHQVTQMGQEVILRCVPISNHLYFYWYRQILGQKVEFLVSFYNNEISEKSEIFDDQFSVERPDGSNFTLKIRSTKLEDSAMYFCASSEGSGTEAFFGQGTRLTVV.